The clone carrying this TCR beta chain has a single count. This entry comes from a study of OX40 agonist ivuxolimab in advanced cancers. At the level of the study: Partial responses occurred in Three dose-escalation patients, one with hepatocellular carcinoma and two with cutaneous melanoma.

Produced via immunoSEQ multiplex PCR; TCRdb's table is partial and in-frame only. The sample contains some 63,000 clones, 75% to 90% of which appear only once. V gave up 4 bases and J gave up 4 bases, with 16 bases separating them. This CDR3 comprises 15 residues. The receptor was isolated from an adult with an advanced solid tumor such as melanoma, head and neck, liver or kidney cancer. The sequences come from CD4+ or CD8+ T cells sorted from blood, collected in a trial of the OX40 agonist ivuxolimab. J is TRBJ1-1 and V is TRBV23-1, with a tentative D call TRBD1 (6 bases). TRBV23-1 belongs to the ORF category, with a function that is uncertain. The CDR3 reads CASSRQGRLVTEAFF. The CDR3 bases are TGCGCCAGCAGTCGGCAGGGGCGGTTAGTCACTGAAGCTTTCTTT.